Shown below are 12 T cell receptor beta chains from a single sample sequenced in a study of blood T cell repertoires in COVID-19. This table comes from immunoSEQ multiplex PCR, and its TCRdb copy is limited to in-frame clones, with some not included. The table has 250,000 or so clones, over 80% seen once; the top ten hold approximately 4%. The specimen sequenced was PBMCs or T cells enriched from blood (not recorded which). These receptors all stem from a woman in her 30s with acute COVID-19.

This rearrangement joins TRBV6-5 to TRBJ2-2; perhaps TRBD1 as D (5 bases). Germline loops: CDR1 MNHEY, CDR2 SVGAGI. The CDR3 has 12 residues. Trimming left V 4 bases short and J 6 bases short, with 6 bases between. This chain's CDR3 is CASSFRAGELFF. The CDR3 DNA reads as TGTGCCAGCAGTTTCAGGGCCGGGGAGCTGTTTTTT.

This chain joins TRBV11-2 and TRBJ2-3, with 10 positions matching TRBD2. Germline V lookup: CDR1 SGHAT, CDR2 FQNNGV. CDR3 length: 15 amino acids. The V and J ends lost 6 bases and 6 bases, in that order; junction bases with no gene match: 9. The CDR3 DNA follows: TGTGCCAGCAGGATATTACTAGCGGGGATGGATACGCAGTATTTT. This sequence encodes CASRILLAGMDTQYF.

This chain links TRBV5-1 with TRBJ2-2; 8 bases are shared with TRBD1. The CDR3 length is 17 residues. V was clipped by 0 bases and J by 1 base; unmatched bases: 5. CDR1 is SGHRS and CDR2 is YFSETQ in the germline V gene. The DNA of the CDR3 is TGCGCCAGCAGCTTGGACGTCGGGACAGGGAACACCGGGGAGCTGTTTTTT. Protein product: CASSLDVGTGNTGELFF. Full variable domain (missing parts from reference TRBV5-1 and TRBJ2-2): KAGVTQTPRYLIKTRGQQVTLSCSPISGHRSVSWYQQTPGQGLQFLFEYFSETQRNKGNFPGRFSGRQFSNSRSEMNVSTLELGDSALYLCASSLDVGTGNTGELFFGEGSRLTVL.

This clone was recorded a few times. J is TRBJ1-3 and V is TRBV27, with 7 bases identical to TRBD1. CDR3 length equals 14 residues. Germline V gene data show CDR1 as MNHEY and CDR2 as SMNVEV (reference sequence). The ends lost 5 bases at V and 6 bases at J; junction bases unmatched: 7. The CDR3 DNA sequence: TGTGCCAGCAGTACCACAGGGGTTTCAAACACCATATATTTT. Translated: CASSTTGVSNTIYF.

This clone was seen a single time. The J gene is TRBJ2-7, the V gene TRBV5-4, with 8 bases lining up with TRBD1. The CDR3 has 15 residues. The germline V gene has CDR1 SGHNT and CDR2 YYREEE (reference sequence). The V gene end was trimmed by 0 bases and the J gene end by 3 bases; junction bases not matched to a gene: 5. The CDR3 protein is CASSLETGANYEQYF. Written as DNA, the CDR3 is TGTGCCAGCAGCTTGGAGACAGGGGCCAACTACGAGCAGTACTTC.

This clone appeared a few times. This sequence joins TRBV6-5 and TRBJ2-7; maybe TRBD1 (6 bases). The CDR3 has 14 amino acids. The germline V and J ends were trimmed by 3 bases and 2 bases, with 11 bases remaining between them. Germline V gene data show CDR1 as MNHEY and CDR2 as SVGAGI. The DNA for the CDR3 is TGTGCCAGCAGTTATCAGGGGCCCCCCTACGAGCAGTACTTC. Its protein is CASSYQGPPYEQYF.

The chain combines TRBV7-9 with TRBJ2-3; possible D gene TRBD2, 5 bases. Trimming pared 5 bases from V and 7 bases from J, leaving 16 bases between. Germline V gene data show CDR1 as SEHNR and CDR2 as FQNEAQ (reference sequence). The CDR3 consists of 14 residues. This CDR3 is CASSPSEGLNTQYF. The CDR3 DNA is TGTGCCAGCAGCCCCTCCGAGGGTTTGAATACGCAGTATTTT.

The CDR3 reads CSVEQLTAWMTIGYTF. CDR3 DNA sequence: TGCAGCGTCGAACAGCTGACAGCCTGGATGACAATCGGCTACACCTTC. This chain joins TRBV29-1 and TRBJ1-2; maybe TRBD1 (5 bases). Trimming shortened V by 6 bases and J by 8 bases, and 28 bases separated the two germline ends. The CDR3 runs 16 residues. Germline CDR1 reads SQVTM; CDR2 reads ANQGSEA.

The CDR3 DNA sequence: TGTGCCACACAAAGTCCCCATCCGGAGCGGGGCGCCTACAATGAGCAGTTCTTC. This translates into CATQSPHPERGAYNEQFF. The chain joins TRBV10-3 to TRBJ2-1; 7 nucleotides line up with TRBD2. This CDR3 spans 18 amino acids. Germline V gene sequence: CDR1 ENHRY, CDR2 SYGVKD. V shed 10 bases, J shed 2 bases, and the junction held 20 bases outside the gene matches.

A single count supports this clone. This chain connects TRBV9 to TRBJ2-2, with 12 positions matching TRBD2. Looked up from germline, CDR1 is SGDLS and CDR2 is YYNGEE. The V gene end was trimmed by 3 bases and the J gene end by 4 bases; junction bases not matched to a gene: 4. This CDR3 has 16 residues. CDR3 region: CASSAPSGRGTGELFF. CDR3 nucleotides: TGTGCCAGCAGCGCCCCTAGCGGGAGGGGCACCGGGGAGCTGTTTTTT.

The rearrangement joins TRBV24-1 to TRBJ2-5; a weak D match, TRBD2 (5 bases). Trimming shortened V by 2 bases and J by 5 bases, and 20 bases separated the two germline ends. This CDR3 region has 17 residues. Germline V gene lookup returns CDR1 KGHDR and CDR2 SFDVKD. The CDR3 DNA reads TGTGCCACCAGTGATTGGAAGACGGACTCCCCCGTGGAGACCCAGTACTTC. Its protein product is CATSDWKTDSPVETQYF.

The table lists this clone with a count of one. CDR3 DNA sequence: TGTGCCAGCAGCCCGACTAGCGGGAGGGCAACGTTGATCGATGAGCAGTTCTTC. Protein: CASSPTSGRATLIDEQFF. The chain uses TRBV27 and TRBJ2-1; 14 bases match TRBD2. The V gene end was trimmed by 6 bases and the J gene end by 8 bases; junction bases not matched to a gene: 15. CDR1 MNHEY and CDR2 SMNVEV come from the germline V gene (reference sequence). This CDR3 region has 18 residues.